These 16 T cell receptor beta chains were all obtained from the same sample, sequenced in a study of OX40 agonist ivuxolimab in advanced cancers. Produced via immunoSEQ multiplex PCR; TCRdb's table is partial and in-frame only. The sample yields approximately 70,000 clones, roughly four fifths seen once. This sample comprised CD4+ or CD8+ T cells sorted from blood, obtained in a trial of the OX40 agonist ivuxolimab. These receptors came from an adult with an advanced solid tumor such as melanoma, head and neck, liver or kidney cancer.

The chain is built from TRBV5-1 and TRBJ1-1, with D tentatively TRBD1 (6 bases). CDR3 length equals 12 residues. V was pared by 4 bases and J by 5 bases, with 9 bases between. Looked up from germline, CDR1 is SGHRS and CDR2 is YFSETQ. DNA for the CDR3: TGCGCCAGCAGCGGAGGGGGGACTGAAGCTTTCTTT. It is translated as CASSGGGTEAFF.

CDR3 protein: CASSLEAGRQFF. The CDR3 nucleotides read TGTGCCAGCAGCTTAGAGGCAGGGAGGCAGTTCTTC. J is TRBJ2-1 and V is TRBV7-9; tentatively, D is TRBD1 or TRBD2 (5 bases each). The germline V gene has CDR1 SEHNR and CDR2 FQNEAQ (reference sequence). The CDR3 runs 12 residues. Trimming removed 1 base from V and 12 bases from J, with 10 bases in between. Supplemented by reference TRBV7-9 and TRBJ2-1, the full variable domain reads DTGVSQNPRHKITKRGQNVTFRCDPISEHNRLYWYRQTLGQGPEFLTYFQNEAQLEKSRLLSDRFSAERPKGSFSTLEIQRTEQGDSAMYLCASSLEAGRQFFGPGTRLTVL.

The CDR3 here is CASSRGTTDTQYF. The CDR3 DNA reads TGTGCCAGCAGCCGGGGGACCACAGATACGCAGTATTTT. The V and J genes are TRBV27 and TRBJ2-3, with a possible D match to TRBD2 (6 bases). V was pared by 6 bases and J by 2 bases, with 9 bases between. The CDR3 runs to 13 residues. Germline V gene sequence: CDR1 MNHEY, CDR2 SMNVEV (reference sequence).

This clone was found a few times. The rearrangement uses TRBV2 and TRBJ1-6; D gene uncertain. Between the trimmed V and J ends, which lost 1 base and 7 bases, there was a span of 11 bases. Germline V gene lookup returns CDR1 SNHLY and CDR2 FYNNEI. This CDR3 comprises 15 residues. This CDR3 is CASSEDGQINSPLHF. CDR3 coding DNA: TGTGCCAGCAGTGAAGACGGGCAGATCAATTCACCCCTCCACTTT.

This clone was seen only once. The chain links TRBV28 to TRBJ1-2; no definite D call. Germline lookup yields CDR1 MDHEN and CDR2 SYDVKM. The CDR3 is made up of 13 amino acids. V lost 7 bases and J lost 0, with 9 bases in between. The CDR3 loop is CASTRETNYGYTF. The CDR3 bases are TGTGCCAGCACCCGGGAGACTAACTATGGCTACACCTTC.

In this sample, this clone turned up a few times. The chain uses TRBV11-2 and TRBJ2-7, with 9 bases fitting TRBD1. This CDR3 region has 18 residues. Germline-derived CDR1 and CDR2 are SGHAT and FQNNGV. J was trimmed by 3 bases and V by 3 bases; bases with no gene match: 15. Here the CDR3 reads CASSFNLTGDRVSYEQYV. As DNA, the CDR3 is TGTGCCAGCAGCTTCAACCTAACTGGGGACAGGGTGAGCTACGAGCAGTACGTC.

This clone was detected only a few times. The J gene is TRBJ1-5, the V gene TRBV19; 9 bases are a match to TRBD1. The CDR3 length is 16 residues. Per the germline V gene, CDR1 is LNHDA and CDR2 is SQIVND (reference sequence). J lost 1 base, V lost 8 bases, and 9 bases had no gene match. The CDR3 spells CASGQGIGVSNQPQHF. CDR3 DNA sequence: TGTGCCAGTGGACAGGGGATAGGGGTAAGCAATCAGCCCCAGCATTTT.

This clone has only a few counts. V gene TRBV4-1 combines with J gene TRBJ1-1; D ambiguous. The CDR3 totals 14 residues. Trimming took 1 base from V and 4 from J, leaving 10 bases between them. The germline V gene encodes CDR1 MGHRA and CDR2 YSYEKL. The DNA of the CDR3 is TGCGCCAGCAGCCAAGTTGTGCAAGCCACTGAAGCTTTCTTT. Translation gives CASSQVVQATEAFF.

Here the CDR3 reads CASSPPSSKLVTEAFF. The CDR3 DNA is TGTGCCAGCTCACCACCGAGCAGTAAGCTGGTCACTGAAGCTTTCTTT. The rearrangement uses TRBV18 and TRBJ1-1; no reliable D call. This CDR3 has 16 residues. From germline, CDR1 is KGHSH and CDR2 LQKENI. V was shortened by 0 bases and J by 4 bases, with 15 bases between the two germline ends. Filled out from reference TRBV18 and TRBJ1-1, the complete variable domain reads NAGVMQNPRHLVRRRGQEARLRCSPMKGHSHVYWYRQLPEEGLKFMVYLQKENIIDESGMPKERFSAEFPKEGPSILRIQQVVRGDSAAYFCASSPPSSKLVTEAFFGQGTRLTVV.

The chain combines TRBV5-1 with TRBJ2-3; the D is unclear. V was trimmed by 3 bases and J by 3 bases, leaving 17 bases between them. CDR3 length equals 16 residues. Germline V lookup: CDR1 SGHRS, CDR2 YFSETQ. In nucleotides, the CDR3 is TGCGCCAGCAGCTACCCACCCGCCGAAGGAACAGATACGCAGTATTTT. Its protein product is CASSYPPAEGTDTQYF.

The chain carries TRBV6-1 and TRBJ1-1; possibly TRBD1 for D (6 bases). The CDR3 has 13 residues. The V gene lost 9 bases and the J gene lost 6 bases, with 17 bases spanning the gap. Germline values: CDR1 MNHNS, CDR2 SASEGT. The DNA of the CDR3 is TGTGCCAGTACGAAACAGGGTATGGCTGAAGCTTTCTTT. Protein sequence: CASTKQGMAEAFF.

This clone occurred a few times. This sequence joins TRBV7-2 and TRBJ1-1; perhaps TRBD1 as D (5 bases). This CDR3 spans 14 amino acids. The V gene's germline CDR1 is SGHTA and CDR2 FQGNSA. V was cut by 5 bases and J by 0 bases, with 10 bases left in between. In DNA, the CDR3 is TGTGCCAGCAGCAGCCCAGGGATGAACACTGAAGCTTTCTTT. Its translation: CASSSPGMNTEAFF.

The V gene is TRBV18, the J gene TRBJ1-2; 7 bases fit TRBD1. The CDR3 is made up of 16 amino acids. Per the germline V gene, CDR1 is KGHSH and CDR2 is LQKENI. The ends lost 3 bases at V and 4 bases at J; junction bases unmatched: 11. The CDR3 DNA reads TGTGCCAGCTCACCCGACAGGGACCATCTGGGCTATGGCTACACCTTC. This codes for CASSPDRDHLGYGYTF.

V is TRBV28 and J is TRBJ2-2, with TRBD2 matching over 7 bases. V lost 5 bases, J lost 6 bases, and 0 bases stayed unmatched. This CDR3 has 12 amino acids. The germline V gene encodes CDR1 MDHEN and CDR2 SYDVKM. CDR3 DNA: TGTGCCAGCAGTGGACTAGCCGGGGAGCTGTTTTTT. Protein: CASSGLAGELFF.

In this sample, this clone turned up a few times. J is TRBJ2-1 and V is TRBV19, with 15 bases matching TRBD2. CDR1 LNHDA and CDR2 SQIVND come from the germline V gene (reference sequence). This CDR3 region has 16 residues. The trim removed 6 bases at V and 3 bases at J, leaving 3 bases unmatched. The CDR3 loop reads CASRTGLAGGYNEQFF. Written as DNA, the CDR3 is TGTGCCAGTAGGACGGGACTAGCGGGAGGCTACAATGAGCAGTTCTTC.

The chain joins TRBV2 to TRBJ2-7; 8 bases align to TRBD1. Germline V gene data show CDR1 as SNHLY and CDR2 as FYNNEI. J gave up 6 bases and V 3 bases, and 7 bases lay outside the gene matches. The CDR3 spans 14 residues. CDR3: CASSEEQGVTEQYF. The CDR3 nucleotides read TGTGCCAGCAGTGAGGAACAGGGGGTAACCGAGCAGTACTTC.